This TCR beta chain was observed in a study of regulatory T cells in long-lasting Graves disease. As to time point: newly diagnosed GD, antithyroid drugs for less than 3 months. The TCR library used RNA extracted from PBMCs. Arm-PCR of CDR3 regions and iRepertoire HTBI primers were the basis on which TCR beta libraries were built. TCRdb reprocessed the multiplex PCR reads via MiXCR and lists one record per CDR3 protein. This table has 510,000 or so distinct CDR3 sequences, around 12% appearing once. With regard to this clonotype: A much larger clone lies one base from this, so it may be a read error.

Germline values: CDR1 LGHDT, CDR2 YNNKEL (reference sequence). CDR3 length: 14 amino acids. Separately, the same data were catalogued under a study of T cells in Graves' hyperthyroidism and ophthalmopathy.

The sample consisted of peripheral blood mononuclear cells (PBMCs), taken at new diagnosis, from a patient treated with antithyroid drugs. This sequence was found in a woman younger than 45 with Graves disease. The chain links TRBV3-1 to TRBJ1-2; 7 bases align to TRBD1. For the CDR3, the DNA is TGTGTCAGCAGCCGGGGACAGACCCCCTATGGCTACACCTTC. The encoded protein is CVSSRGQTPYGYTF.